Sequencing of this TCR beta chain was carried out in a study of response to subunit inactivated influenza vaccine. Study-wide results and caveats: Seasonal influenza vaccination, on each occasion, was suggested by the authors to recruit few new T cells.

This clonotype came up a few times. Its antigen is not known. CDR3 length equals 14 residues. The germline V gene encodes CDR1 SGHAT and CDR2 FQNNGV. V lost 5 bases to trimming and J lost 1 base, with 11 bases between them. TCRdb re-derived calls from the RT-PCR reads in MiXCR, one entry per CDR3 protein. This sample has about 190,000 distinct CDR3 sequences, with roughly an eighth found just once. The clonotype comes from a man in his fifties who received an inactivated influenza vaccine. The gene calls are TRBV11-2 and TRBJ1-1; TRBD1 might be the D (6 bases). The material sequenced was CD8+ T cells sorted from PBMCs, taken roughly 5 days after vaccination. This chain's CDR3 is CASSRGHQNTEAFF. The CDR3 DNA follows: TGTGCCAGCAGCCGGGGACACCAGAACACTGAAGCTTTCTTT.